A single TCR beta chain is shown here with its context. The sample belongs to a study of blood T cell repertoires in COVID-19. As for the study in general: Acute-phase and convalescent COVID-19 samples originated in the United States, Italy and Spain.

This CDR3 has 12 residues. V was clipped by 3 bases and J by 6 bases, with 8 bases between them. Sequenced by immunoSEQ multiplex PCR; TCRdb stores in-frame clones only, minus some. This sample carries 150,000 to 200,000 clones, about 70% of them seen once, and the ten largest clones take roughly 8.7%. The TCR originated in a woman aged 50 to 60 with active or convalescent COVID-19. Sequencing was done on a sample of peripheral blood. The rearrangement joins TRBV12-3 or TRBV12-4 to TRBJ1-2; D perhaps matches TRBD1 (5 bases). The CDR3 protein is CASSFSRDGYTF. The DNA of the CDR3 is TGTGCCAGCAGTTTCAGCAGGGATGGCTACACCTTC.